The clone carrying this T cell receptor (beta chain) was seen more than once but under ten times. Its specificity is not known. The data are from a study of T cell responses to AZD1222 COVID-19 vaccine. General study findings and limits: Targets within unmutated variant regions were reportedly found for nearly half of spike-specific TCRs.

The repertoire was sequenced with immunoSEQ multiplex PCR; TCRdb's copy has only in-frame clones and lacks some. The data contain approximately 120,000 clones, roughly 86% of them seen just once; the ten biggest clones take up 13%. The sequencing here drew on peripheral blood, taken on day 0 of MenACWY control vaccination. This receptor was identified in an adult in good health.

The CDR3 region has the DNA TGTGCCAGCAGCTTATGGGCGGCGGGGGGCCCCTACAATGAGCAGTTCTTC. Encoded protein: CASSLWAAGGPYNEQFF. The genes are TRBV7-6 and TRBJ2-1; 8 bases agree with TRBD2. V trimming: 2 bases; J trimming: 2 bases; junction bases outside the gene matches: 8. Germline CDR1 SGHVS, CDR2 FNYEAQ. There are 17 residues in the CDR3.